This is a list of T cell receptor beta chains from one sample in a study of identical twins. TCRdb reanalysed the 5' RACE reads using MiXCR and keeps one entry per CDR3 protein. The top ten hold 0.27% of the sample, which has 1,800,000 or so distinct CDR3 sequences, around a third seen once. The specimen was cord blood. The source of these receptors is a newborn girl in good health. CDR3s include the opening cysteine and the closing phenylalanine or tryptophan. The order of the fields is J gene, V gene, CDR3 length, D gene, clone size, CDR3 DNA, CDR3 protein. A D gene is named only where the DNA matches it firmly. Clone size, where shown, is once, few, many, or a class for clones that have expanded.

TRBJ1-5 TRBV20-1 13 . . TGCAGTGGGGAGCAGGGAGTCAATCAGCCCCAGCATTTT CSGEQGVNQPQHF
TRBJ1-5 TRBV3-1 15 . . TGTGCCAGCAGCCTTATCAAGACGGGAGGTCAGCCCCAGCATTTT CASSLIKTGGQPQHF
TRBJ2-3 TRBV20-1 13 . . TGCAGTGCTAGTGGCCCTCCCACAGGTACGCAGTATTTT CSASGPPTGTQYF
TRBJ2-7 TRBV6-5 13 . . TGTGCCAGCAGTTACGGGGAAACCTACGAGCAGTACTTC CASSYGETYEQYF
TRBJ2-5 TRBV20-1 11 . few TGCAGTGCTAGATACAGGGAGACCCAGTACTTC CSARYRETQYF
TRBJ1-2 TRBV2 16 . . TGTGCCAGCAGTCCTCTTTCCGGACCCAATAACTATGGCTACACCTTC CASSPLSGPNNYGYTF
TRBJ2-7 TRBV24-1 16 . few TGTGCCACCAGTGAGCCACTAGCAATCTCGACCCACGAGCAGTACTTC CATSEPLAISTHEQYF
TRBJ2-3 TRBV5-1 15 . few TGCGCCAGCAGCGCGGGACGGGGGCAAAGAGATACGCAGTATTTT CASSAGRGQRDTQYF
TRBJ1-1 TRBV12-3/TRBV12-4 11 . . TGTGCCAGCATCCTGAACACTGAAGCTTTCTTT CASILNTEAFF
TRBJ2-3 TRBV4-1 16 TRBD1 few TGCGCCAGCAGCCAAGTTAGGACAGGGGGCCCAGATACGCAGTATTTT CASSQVRTGGPDTQYF
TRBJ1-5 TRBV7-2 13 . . TGTGCCAGCAGCTCCCACAGGGACCAGCCCCAGCATTTT CASSSHRDQPQHF